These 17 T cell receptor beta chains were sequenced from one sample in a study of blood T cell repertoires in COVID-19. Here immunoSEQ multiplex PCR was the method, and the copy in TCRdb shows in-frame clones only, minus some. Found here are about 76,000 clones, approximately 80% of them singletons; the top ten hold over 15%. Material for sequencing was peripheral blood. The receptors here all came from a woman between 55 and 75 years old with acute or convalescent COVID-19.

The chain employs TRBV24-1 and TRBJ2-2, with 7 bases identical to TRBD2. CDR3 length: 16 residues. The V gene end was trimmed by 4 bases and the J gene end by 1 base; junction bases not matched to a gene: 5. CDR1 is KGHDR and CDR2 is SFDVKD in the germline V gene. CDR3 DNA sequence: TGTGCCACCAGTGACTCCAGGGAGGGGAACACCGGGGAGCTGTTTTTT. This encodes CATSDSREGNTGELFF.

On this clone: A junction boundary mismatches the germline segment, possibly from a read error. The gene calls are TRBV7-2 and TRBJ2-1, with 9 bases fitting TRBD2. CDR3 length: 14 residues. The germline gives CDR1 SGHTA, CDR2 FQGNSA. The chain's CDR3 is CASSLGLDTAGGVF. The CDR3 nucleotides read TGTGCCAGCAGCTTAGGGTTGGACACAGCGGGGGGAGTCTTC.

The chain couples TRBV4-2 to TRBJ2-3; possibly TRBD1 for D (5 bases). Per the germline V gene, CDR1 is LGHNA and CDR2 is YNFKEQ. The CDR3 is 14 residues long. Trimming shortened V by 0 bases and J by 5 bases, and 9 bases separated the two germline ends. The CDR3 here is CASSQDPQGDTQYF. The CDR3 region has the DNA TGTGCCAGCAGCCAAGATCCTCAGGGAGATACGCAGTATTTT.

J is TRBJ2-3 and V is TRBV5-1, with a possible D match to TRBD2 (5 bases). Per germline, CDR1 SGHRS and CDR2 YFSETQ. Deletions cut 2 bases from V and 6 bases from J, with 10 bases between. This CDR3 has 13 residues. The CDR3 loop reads CASSFLASDTQYF. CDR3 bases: TGCGCCAGCAGCTTTCTAGCATCTGATACGCAGTATTTT. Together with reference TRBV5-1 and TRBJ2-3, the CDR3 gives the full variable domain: KAGVTQTPRYLIKTRGQQVTLSCSPISGHRSVSWYQQTPGQGLQFLFEYFSETQRNKGNFPGRFSGRQFSNSRSEMNVSTLELGDSALYLCASSFLASDTQYFGPGTRLTVL.

CDR3 region: CASSQLSGGTDTQYF. Here the CDR3 DNA reads TGTGCCAGCAGCCAACTTAGCGGGGGGACAGATACGCAGTATTTT. This sequence joins TRBV4-2 and TRBJ2-3, with 10 bases aligning to TRBD2. V dropped 2 bases and J dropped 3; count of bases not matched to a gene: 2. This CDR3 comprises 15 residues. Per the germline V gene, CDR1 is LGHNA and CDR2 is YNFKEQ.

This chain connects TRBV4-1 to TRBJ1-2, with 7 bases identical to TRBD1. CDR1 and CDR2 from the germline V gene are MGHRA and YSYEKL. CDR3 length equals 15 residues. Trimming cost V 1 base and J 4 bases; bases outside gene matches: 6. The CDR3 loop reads CASSQVLGDSYGYTF. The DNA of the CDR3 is TGCGCCAGCAGCCAAGTTCTGGGGGACAGCTATGGCTACACCTTC.

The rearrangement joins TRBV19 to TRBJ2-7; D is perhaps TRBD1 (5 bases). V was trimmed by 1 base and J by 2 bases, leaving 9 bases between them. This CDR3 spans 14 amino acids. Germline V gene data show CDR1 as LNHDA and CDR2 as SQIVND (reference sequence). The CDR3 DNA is TGTGCCAGTAGTATAGCGCCAGGGACCTACGAGCAGTACTTC. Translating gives CASSIAPGTYEQYF.

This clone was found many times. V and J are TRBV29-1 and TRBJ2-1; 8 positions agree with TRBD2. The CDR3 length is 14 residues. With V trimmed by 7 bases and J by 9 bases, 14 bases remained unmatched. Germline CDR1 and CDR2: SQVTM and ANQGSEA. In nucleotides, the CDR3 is TGCAGCGCCGGAGGTAGACTAGCGTTTGCTGAGCAGTTCTTC. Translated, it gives CSAGGRLAFAEQFF.

The CDR3 coding sequence is TGCGCCAGCAGCTACAGGGGGACTGAAGCTTTCTTT. It yields the protein CASSYRGTEAFF. This sequence joins TRBV5-1 and TRBJ1-1, with 8 positions matching TRBD1. Per the germline V gene, CDR1 is SGHRS and CDR2 is YFSETQ. The CDR3 spans 12 residues. After removal of 3 bases from V and 5 bases from J, the junction contained 0 bases not matched to a gene.

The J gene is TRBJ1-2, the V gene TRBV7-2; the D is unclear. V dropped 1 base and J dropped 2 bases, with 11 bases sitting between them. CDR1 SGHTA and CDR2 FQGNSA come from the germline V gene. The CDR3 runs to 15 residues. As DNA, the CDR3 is TGTGCCAGCAGCTTAGTACATACAGCCAACTATGGCTACACCTTC. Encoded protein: CASSLVHTANYGYTF.

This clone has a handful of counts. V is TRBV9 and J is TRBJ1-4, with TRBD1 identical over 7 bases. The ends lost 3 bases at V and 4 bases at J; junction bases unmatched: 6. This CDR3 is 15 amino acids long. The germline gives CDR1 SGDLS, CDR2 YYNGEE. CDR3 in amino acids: CASSAAGTVNEKLFF. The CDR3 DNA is TGTGCCAGCAGCGCTGCCGGGACAGTTAATGAAAAACTGTTTTTT.

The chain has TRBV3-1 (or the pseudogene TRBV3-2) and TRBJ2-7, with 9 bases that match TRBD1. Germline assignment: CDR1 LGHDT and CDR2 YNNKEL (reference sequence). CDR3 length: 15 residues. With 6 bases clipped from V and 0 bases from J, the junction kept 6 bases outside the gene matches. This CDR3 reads CASSGGQGSSYEQYF. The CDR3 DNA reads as TGTGCCAGCAGTGGAGGACAGGGGAGCTCCTACGAGCAGTACTTC.

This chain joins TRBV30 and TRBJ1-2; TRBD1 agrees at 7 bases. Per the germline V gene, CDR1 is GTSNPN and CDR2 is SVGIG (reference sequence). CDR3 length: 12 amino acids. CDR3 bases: TGTGCTCGGACGGCCAGGGGGTATGGCTACACCTTC. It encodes CARTARGYGYTF.

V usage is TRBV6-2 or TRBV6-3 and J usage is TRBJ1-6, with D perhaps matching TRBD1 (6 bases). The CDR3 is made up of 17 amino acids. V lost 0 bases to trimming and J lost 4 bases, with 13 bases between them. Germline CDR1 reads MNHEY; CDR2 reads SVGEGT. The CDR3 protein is CASSYSSTGIYNSPLHF. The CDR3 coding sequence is TGTGCCAGCAGTTACTCGTCAACAGGGATTTATAATTCACCCCTCCACTTT.

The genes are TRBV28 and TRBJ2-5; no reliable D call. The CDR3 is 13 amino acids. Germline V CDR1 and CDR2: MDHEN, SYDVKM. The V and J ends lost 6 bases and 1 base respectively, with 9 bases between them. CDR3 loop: CASSHDSQETQYF. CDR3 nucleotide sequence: TGTGCCAGCAGCCACGACTCCCAAGAGACCCAGTACTTC. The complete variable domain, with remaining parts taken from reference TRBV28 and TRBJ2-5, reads DVKVTQSSRYLVKRTGEKVFLECVQDMDHENMFWYRQDPGLGLRLIYFSYDVKMKEKGDIPEGYSVSREKKERFSLILESASTNQTSMYLCASSHDSQETQYFGPGTRLLVL.

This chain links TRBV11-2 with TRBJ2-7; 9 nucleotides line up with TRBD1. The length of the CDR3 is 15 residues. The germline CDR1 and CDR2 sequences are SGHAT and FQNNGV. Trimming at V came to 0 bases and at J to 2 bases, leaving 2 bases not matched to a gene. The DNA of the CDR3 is TGTGCCAGCAGCTTAGACGGGACAGGGCCCTACGAGCAGTACTTC. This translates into CASSLDGTGPYEQYF. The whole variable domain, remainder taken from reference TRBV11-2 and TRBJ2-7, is EAGVAQSPRYKIIEKRQSVAFWCNPISGHATLYWYQQILGQGPKLLIQFQNNGVVDDSQLPKDRFSAERLKGVDSTLKIQPAKLEDSAVYLCASSLDGTGPYEQYFGPGTRLTVT.

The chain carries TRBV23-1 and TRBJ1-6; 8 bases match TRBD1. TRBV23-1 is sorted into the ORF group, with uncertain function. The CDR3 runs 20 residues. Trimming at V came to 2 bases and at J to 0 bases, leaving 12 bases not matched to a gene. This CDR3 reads CASSQKGMRRGPSYNSPLHF. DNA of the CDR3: TGCGCCAGCAGTCAAAAAGGAATGCGCAGGGGGCCCTCCTATAATTCACCCCTCCACTTT.